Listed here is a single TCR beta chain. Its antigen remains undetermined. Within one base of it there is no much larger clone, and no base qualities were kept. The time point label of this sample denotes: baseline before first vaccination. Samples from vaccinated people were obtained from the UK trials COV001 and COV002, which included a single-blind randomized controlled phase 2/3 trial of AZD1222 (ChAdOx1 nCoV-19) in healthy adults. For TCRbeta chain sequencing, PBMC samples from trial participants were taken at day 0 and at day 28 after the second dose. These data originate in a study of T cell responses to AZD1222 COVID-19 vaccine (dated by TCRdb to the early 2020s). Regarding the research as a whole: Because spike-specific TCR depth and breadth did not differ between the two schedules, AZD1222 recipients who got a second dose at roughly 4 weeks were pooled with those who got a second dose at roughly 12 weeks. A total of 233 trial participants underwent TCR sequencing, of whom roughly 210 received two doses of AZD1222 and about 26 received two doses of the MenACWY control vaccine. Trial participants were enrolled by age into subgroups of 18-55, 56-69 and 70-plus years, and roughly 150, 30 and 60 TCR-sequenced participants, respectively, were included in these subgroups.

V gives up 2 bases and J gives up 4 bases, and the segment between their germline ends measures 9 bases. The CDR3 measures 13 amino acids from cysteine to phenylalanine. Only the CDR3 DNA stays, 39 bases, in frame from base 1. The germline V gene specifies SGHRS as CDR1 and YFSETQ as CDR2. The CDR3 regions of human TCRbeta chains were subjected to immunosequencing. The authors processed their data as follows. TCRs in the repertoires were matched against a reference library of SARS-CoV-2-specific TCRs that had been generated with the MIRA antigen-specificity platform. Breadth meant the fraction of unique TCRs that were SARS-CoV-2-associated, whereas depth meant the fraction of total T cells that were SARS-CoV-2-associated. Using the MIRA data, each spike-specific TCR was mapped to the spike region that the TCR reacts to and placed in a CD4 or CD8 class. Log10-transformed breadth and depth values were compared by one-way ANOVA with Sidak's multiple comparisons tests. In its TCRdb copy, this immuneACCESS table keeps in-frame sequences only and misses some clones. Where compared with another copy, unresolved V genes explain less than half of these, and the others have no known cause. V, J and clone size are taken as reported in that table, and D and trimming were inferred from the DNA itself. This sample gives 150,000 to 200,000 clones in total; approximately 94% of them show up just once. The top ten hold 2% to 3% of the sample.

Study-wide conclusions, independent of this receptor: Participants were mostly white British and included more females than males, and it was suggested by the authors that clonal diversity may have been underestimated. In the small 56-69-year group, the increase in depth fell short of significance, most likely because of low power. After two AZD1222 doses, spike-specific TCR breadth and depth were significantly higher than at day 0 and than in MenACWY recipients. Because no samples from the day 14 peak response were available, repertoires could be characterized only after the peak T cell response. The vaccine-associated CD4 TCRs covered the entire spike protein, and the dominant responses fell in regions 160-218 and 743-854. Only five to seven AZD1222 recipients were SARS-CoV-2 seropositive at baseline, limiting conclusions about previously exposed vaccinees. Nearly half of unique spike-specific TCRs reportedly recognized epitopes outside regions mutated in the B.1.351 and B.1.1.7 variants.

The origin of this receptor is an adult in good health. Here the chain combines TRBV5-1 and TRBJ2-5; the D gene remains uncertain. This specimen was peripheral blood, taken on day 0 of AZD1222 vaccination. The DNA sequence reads TGCGCCAGCAGCTTAATGATTCGAGAGACCCAGTACTTC. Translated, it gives CASSLMIRETQYF.